This T cell receptor beta chain was sequenced for a study of cytomegalovirus exposure and HLA in healthy donors. Study at large: The same platform was used for the 120 validation repertoires and the approximately 670 first-cohort repertoires, a later analysis reported.

General study findings and limits: The listing of 150 or so TCR beta chains classed them as cytomegalovirus-associated. High specificity and sensitivity for cytomegalovirus status were reported for the classifier.

The assay was immunoSEQ multiplex PCR, and TCRdb's table has in-frame clones only and misses some. The sample contains about 150,000 clones, less than 95% of which appear only once. Germline CDR1 SGHAT, CDR2 FQNNGV. This CDR3 has 13 residues. V lost 2 bases and J 5 bases, leaving 7 bases between the germline ends. The donors were part of the validation cohort, which consisted of more than 90 subjects and was separate from the first cohort of 666 subjects. As concerns this clone: As yet, its antigen is unknown.

The sequenced material came from PBMCs. The clonotype comes from a man between 18 and 29 years old in good health and CMV-seropositive. The chain uses TRBV11-2 and TRBJ1-5; D is uncertain. The CDR3: CASSLHRDQPQHF. The CDR3 DNA reads TGTGCCAGCAGCTTACACAGAGATCAGCCCCAGCATTTT.